Each of the 14 T cell receptor beta chains below was sequenced from the same sample in a study of CD8+ T cells in alopecia areata (dated by TCRdb to between 2018 and 2020). Libraries came from the immunoSEQ multiplex PCR assay. For TCR sequencing, RNA was extracted from every sample and reverse transcribed into cDNA to serve as template. TCRdb took over this immuneACCESS table, retaining in-frame rearrangements with V and J assigned. Such tables are incomplete; in checked studies, under half of the missing clones stem from an unresolved V gene, and the remainder is unexplained. Present in this sample are tens of thousands of clones, 70% to 85% of which were seen just once. The ten biggest clones cover about 18% of the sample. The sample's treatment or condition label, in plain terms: oral pan-JAK inhibitor, 5-10 mg twice daily. Source: CD8+ T cells sorted from blood, taken between weeks 44 and 45, from a patient treated with tofacitinib. The receptor source for this set is a human donor with alopecia areata.

V is TRBV19 and J is TRBJ2-3; 8 nucleotides match TRBD1. CDR1 and CDR2 from the germline V gene are LNHDA and SQIVND (reference sequence). CDR3 length: 15 amino acids. The V segment lost 5 bases and the J segment 4 bases; nucleotides outside the gene matches: 8. The CDR3 DNA is TGTGCCAGTAGTCAGGGGAACAGGGGGGCAGATACGCAGTATTTT. Translated, it gives CASSQGNRGADTQYF.

As DNA, the CDR3 is TGTGCCATCAGTAGGGAAGGTGCTGGTGAGCAGTTCTTC. Amino acid sequence: CAISREGAGEQFF. This chain joins TRBV10-3 and TRBJ2-1; D not resolved. With 5 bases removed from V and 9 bases from J, the gap between germline ends came to 14 bases. The germline CDR1 and CDR2 sequences are ENHRY and SYGVKD. The CDR3 runs 13 residues.

The V gene is TRBV7-9, the J gene TRBJ2-5, with a tentative D call TRBD2 (5 bases). There are 14 residues in the CDR3. CDR1 is SEHNR and CDR2 is FQNEAQ in the germline V gene (reference sequence). With 0 bases removed from V and 7 bases from J, the gap between germline ends came to 12 bases. CDR3 residues: CASSLARGEGTQYF. The CDR3 coding sequence is TGTGCCAGCAGCTTAGCCCGGGGTGAGGGGACCCAGTACTTC.

This chain connects TRBV6-5 to TRBJ1-1; D is unresolved. This CDR3 has 13 amino acids. CDR1 is MNHEY, CDR2 SVGAGI, per germline. The ends were cut back, 5 bases at V and 0 bases at J, with 7 bases in the middle. The CDR3 nucleotides are TGTGCCAGCAGTGGCAGCATGAACACTGAAGCTTTCTTT. Protein sequence: CASSGSMNTEAFF.

This clone was picked up a small number of times. The CDR3 here is CSVEDNLMSGELFF. The CDR3 nucleotides are TGCAGCGTTGAAGACAACCTCATGAGCGGGGAGCTGTTTTTT. The chain is built from TRBV29-1 and TRBJ2-2; unclear D gene. Deletions cut 0 bases from V and 7 bases from J, with 12 bases between. This CDR3 has 14 residues. Germline CDR1 is SQVTM and CDR2 is ANQGSEA.

The rearrangement links TRBV2 to TRBJ2-4; 8 bases fit TRBD1. The CDR3 extends over 17 amino acids. Germline loops: CDR1 SNHLY, CDR2 FYNNEI. With 2 bases clipped from V and 6 bases from J, the junction kept 12 bases outside the gene matches. CDR3 loop: CASSESHRGKTPNIQYF. CDR3 nucleotides: TGTGCCAGCAGTGAATCCCACAGGGGGAAAACCCCAAACATTCAGTACTTC.

The rearrangement links TRBV7-9 to TRBJ2-7, with TRBD2 as a possible D gene (6 bases). Germline assignment: CDR1 SEHNR and CDR2 FQNEAQ (reference sequence). V was pared by 2 bases and J by 5 bases, with 16 bases between. This CDR3 is built from 15 residues. CDR3 in DNA: TGTGCCAGCAGCTTATTACTAGGAGGGAACGACGAGCAGTACTTC. Encoded protein: CASSLLLGGNDEQYF.

This clone was seen a few times. The gene calls are TRBV9 and TRBJ2-7; 7 positions match TRBD1. After removal of 0 bases from V and 2 bases from J, the junction contained 5 bases not matched to a gene. The CDR3 extends over 15 amino acids. The germline gives CDR1 SGDLS, CDR2 YYNGEE. CDR3 protein: CASSVGGGSTYEQYF. CDR3 sequence (DNA): TGTGCCAGCAGCGTAGGAGGGGGCTCTACCTACGAGCAGTACTTC.

A few counts support this clone. This sequence joins TRBV20-1 and TRBJ1-2, with 7 bases aligning to TRBD1. CDR3 size: 11 residues. Per germline, CDR1 DFQATT and CDR2 SNEGSKA (reference sequence). Trimming at V came to 2 bases and at J to 10 bases, leaving 4 bases not matched to a gene. This CDR3 reads CSARWDSDYTF. The CDR3, as DNA: TGCAGTGCTAGATGGGACAGTGACTACACCTTC.

The chain links TRBV2 to TRBJ2-7, with 7 nucleotides matching TRBD1. Germline-derived CDR1 and CDR2 are SNHLY and FYNNEI. The CDR3 runs 19 residues. V was clipped by 8 bases and J by 4 bases; unmatched bases: 26. The CDR3 nucleotides read TGTGCCAGCTACCACACGGGACAGTCCTCTAACCCTACCGGATACGAGCAGTACTTC. It yields the protein CASYHTGQSSNPTGYEQYF.

The chain recombines TRBV2 with TRBJ2-7; D is unclear. CDR3 length: 13 residues. Between the trimmed V and J ends, which lost 7 bases and 3 bases, there was a span of 13 bases. Per germline, CDR1 SNHLY and CDR2 FYNNEI. This CDR3 reads CASISASNYEQYF. DNA of the CDR3: TGTGCCAGCATTTCGGCGTCCAACTACGAGCAGTACTTC.

The chain recombines TRBV29-1 with TRBJ1-2; the D gene is possibly TRBD1 (6 bases). Germline V CDR1 and CDR2: SQVTM, ANQGSEA. Between the trimmed V and J ends, which lost 0 bases and 8 bases, there was a span of 19 bases. The CDR3 sequence is 15 residues long. DNA of the CDR3: TGCAGCGTTGAAGATCGGGGCCGGGGGCTCAGAGGCTACACCTTC. Its translation is CSVEDRGRGLRGYTF.

This clone was counted a few times. The genes are TRBV2 and TRBJ2-5; no clear D gene. Trimming removed 5 bases at V and 4 bases at J, with 11 bases between. The CDR3 is made up of 13 amino acids. The germline CDR1 and CDR2 sequences are SNHLY and FYNNEI. This CDR3 reads CASSSPPGETQYF. The DNA for the CDR3 is TGTGCCAGCAGTTCGCCCCCTGGAGAGACCCAGTACTTC.

The J gene is TRBJ2-3, the V gene TRBV7-9; the D gene is possibly TRBD2 (5 bases). CDR1 SEHNR and CDR2 FQNEAQ come from the germline V gene (reference sequence). This CDR3 spans 16 amino acids. The V end was cut by 1 base, the J end by 0 bases, with 11 bases between. This CDR3 reads CASSLGAEYSTDTQYF. In nucleotides, the CDR3 is TGTGCCAGCAGCTTAGGAGCGGAATATAGCACAGATACGCAGTATTTT.